These 3 T cell receptor beta chains were sequenced from one sample in a study of T cell responses to AZD1222 COVID-19 vaccine. Produced via immunoSEQ multiplex PCR; TCRdb's table is partial and in-frame only. The sample shows 130,000 to 150,000 clones, more than 85% of them seen only once. The specimen was peripheral blood, collected after recovery from COVID-19. These receptors came from an adult who had recovered from COVID-19.

The chain employs TRBV2 and TRBJ2-1; TRBD2 matches 11 bases. There are 16 residues in the CDR3. The V gene's germline CDR1 is SNHLY and CDR2 FYNNEI. The junction had 10 bases not matched to a gene; V was cut back by 4 bases and J by 8 bases. DNA of the CDR3: TGTGCCAGCAGTGGTGGTTCTACTAGCGGGAGCTATGAGCAGTTCTTC. Translated, it gives CASSGGSTSGSYEQFF.

This chain links TRBV28 with TRBJ2-7; TRBD2 aligns across 11 bases. The CDR3 extends over 18 amino acids. Germline V CDR1 and CDR2: MDHEN, SYDVKM. V dropped 5 bases and J dropped 4; count of bases not matched to a gene: 16. The CDR3: CASSTDRGPTSGTYEQYF. In nucleotides, the CDR3 is TGTGCCAGCAGTACGGACAGGGGACCGACTAGCGGGACGTACGAGCAGTACTTC.

This sequence joins TRBV7-3 and TRBJ2-1; D remains unclear. V was cut by 3 bases and J by 5 bases, with 8 bases left in between. The CDR3 covers 13 residues. The germline gives CDR1 SGHTA, CDR2 FQGTGA. The CDR3: CASSFGPDNEQFF. In nucleotides, the CDR3 is TGTGCCAGCAGCTTCGGGCCAGACAATGAGCAGTTCTTC.